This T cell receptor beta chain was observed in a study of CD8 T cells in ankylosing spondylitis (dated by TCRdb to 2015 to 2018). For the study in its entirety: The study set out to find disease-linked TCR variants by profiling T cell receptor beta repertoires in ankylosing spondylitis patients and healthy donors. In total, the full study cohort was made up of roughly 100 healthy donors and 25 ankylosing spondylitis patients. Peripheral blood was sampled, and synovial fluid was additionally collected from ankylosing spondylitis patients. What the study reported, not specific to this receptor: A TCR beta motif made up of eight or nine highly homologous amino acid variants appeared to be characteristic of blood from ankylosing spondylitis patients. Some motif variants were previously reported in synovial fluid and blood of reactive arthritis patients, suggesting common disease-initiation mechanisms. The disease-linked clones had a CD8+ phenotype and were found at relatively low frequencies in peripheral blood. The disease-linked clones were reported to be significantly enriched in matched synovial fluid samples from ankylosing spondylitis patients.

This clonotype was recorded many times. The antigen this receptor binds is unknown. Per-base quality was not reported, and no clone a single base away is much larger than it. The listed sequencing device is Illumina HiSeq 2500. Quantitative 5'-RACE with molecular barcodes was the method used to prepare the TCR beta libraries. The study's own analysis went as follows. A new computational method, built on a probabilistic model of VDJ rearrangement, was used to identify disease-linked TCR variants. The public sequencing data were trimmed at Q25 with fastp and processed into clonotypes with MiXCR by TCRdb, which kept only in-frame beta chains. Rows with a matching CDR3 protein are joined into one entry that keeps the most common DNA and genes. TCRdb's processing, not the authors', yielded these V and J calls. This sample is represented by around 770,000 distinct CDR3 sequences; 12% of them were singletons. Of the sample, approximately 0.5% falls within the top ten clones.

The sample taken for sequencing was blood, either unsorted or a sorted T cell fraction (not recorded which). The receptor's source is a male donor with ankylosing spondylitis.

The CDR3 is CSAIPPANTEAFF. The DNA is TGCAGTGCTATCCCTCCGGCGAACACTGAAGCTTTCTTT. This receptor chain uses TRBV20-1 and TRBJ1-1, with the identity of the D gene unclear. Trimming at the junction amounts to 4 bases on V and 1 base on J, and the germline ends lie 10 bases apart. CDR3 length: 13 amino acids, cysteine to phenylalanine. Only CDR3 DNA remains: 39 bases, in frame from the first base. The CDR1 and CDR2 encoded by the germline V gene (reference sequence) are DFQATT and SNEGSKA.